This T cell receptor (beta chain) was captured by sequencing in a study of OX40 agonist ivuxolimab in advanced cancers. Overall study: Partial response was recorded in three patients: one hepatocellular carcinoma and two cutaneous melanoma cases. Study observations and caveats: Mean expanded clone counts were higher in CD8+ than CD4+ T cells.

Notes on this clone: The antigen is not known.

Repertoires were generated with immunoSEQ multiplex PCR, while TCRdb's copy carries only in-frame clones and drops some. This table holds some 130,000 clones, under 95% found once. This TCR derives from an adult with an advanced solid tumor such as melanoma, head and neck, liver or kidney cancer. The material was CD4+ or CD8+ T cells sorted from blood, obtained in a trial of the OX40 agonist ivuxolimab.

In nucleotides, the CDR3 is TGTGCCAGCTCACCAGACACGGGACAGGGTAGCTACACCTTC. This gives the protein CASSPDTGQGSYTF. This chain links TRBV18 with TRBJ1-2; 9 bases align to TRBD1. The CDR3 is 14 residues long. Trimming cost V 2 bases and J 9 bases; bases outside gene matches: 7. The germline V gene has CDR1 KGHSH and CDR2 LQKENI.